Sequencing of this TCR beta chain was carried out in a study of T-cell memory formation after mild COVID-19. Germline V gene lookup returns CDR1 MGHDK and CDR2 SYGVNS. The CDR3 spans 9 residues, counting both ends. As for this clonotype: The CDR3 does not end in the conserved phenylalanine or tryptophan, so this is likely a read error. The limits of the CDR3 on the DNA are not certain, so only TCRdb's listed CDR3 is given.

One entry per CDR3 protein results from TCRdb running MiXCR on the 5' RACE reads. This sample has 560,000 or so distinct CDR3 sequences, with 15% to 20% found just once. The gene calls are TRBV25-1 and TRBJ2-7; the table assigns TRBD1, which was not confirmed against the DNA. The sequence was obtained from an adult woman who had mild COVID-19 (a few samples of this study predate the infection). Cell type and time point are not known. Sequencing input: PBMCs or a T cell subset sorted from them (not recorded which). The CDR3 is CASSARPRS.